These 2 T cell receptor beta chains originate from one sample sequenced in a study of Ad26.COV2.S vaccination and SARS-CoV-2 variants. Specified treatment: roughly 19 received Ad26.COV2.S at low or high dose, single or two shots; roughly 5 received placebo; per-sample allocation not given. Samples analyzed were those drawn on day 63 after the first vaccine or placebo injection. Profiling relied on immunoSEQ multiplex PCR, and the TCRdb table lists in-frame clones only, not all of them. This repertoire shows some 640,000 clones, 89% found once; its top ten account for roughly 1.5%. Here the sequenced sample was peripheral blood, taken in a trial of Ad26.COV2.S vaccine versus placebo. These receptors were obtained from a person aged 18-60 years who received the Ad26.COV2.S COVID-19 vaccine or a placebo.

The table lists this clone with a few counts. The V call is TRBV7-3, the J call TRBJ2-2; 8 positions match TRBD2. The V segment lost 5 bases and the J segment 5 bases; nucleotides outside the gene matches: 4. CDR1 SGHTA and CDR2 FQGTGA come from the germline V gene. The CDR3 contains 14 residues. The CDR3 is CASSPGGGTGELFF. Written as DNA, the CDR3 is TGTGCCAGCAGCCCCGGCGGGGGGACCGGGGAGCTGTTTTTT.

This chain uses TRBV18 with TRBJ2-7; TRBD2 matches at 12 bases. Germline values: CDR1 KGHSH, CDR2 LQKENI. The V and J ends lost 0 bases and 2 bases, in that order; junction bases with no gene match: 2. The CDR3 totals 16 residues. CDR3 in amino acids: CASSPPLAGGPYEQYF. DNA of the CDR3: TGTGCCAGCTCACCACCGCTAGCGGGAGGGCCCTACGAGCAGTACTTC.